This section outlines one T cell receptor beta chain sequence together with its context. This clone's antigen is unknown. Base-call qualities are not available, and no considerably larger clone is one nucleotide away. These reads were obtained on an Illumina NovaSeq 6000. TCR cDNA was synthesized by 5'RACE template switching, which introduced a universal primer site and unique molecular identifiers. Priming for cDNA synthesis came from both the TCR alpha and TCR beta constant segments. Library amplification used two PCR steps, and the second PCR step added sample barcodes and sequencing adapters. Libraries were sequenced on Illumina HiSeq 2500 (2x100 bp) or NovaSeq (2x150 bp). For the original study's pipeline: MIGEC was used to demultiplex reads and collapse the reads into UMI consensus sequences, and MiXCR was used for V(D)J alignment. Using edgeR on replicate PBMC samples, clonotypes were called vaccine-responding if FDR was below 0.01 and the log2 fold change was above 5 up to day 15. Bulk clonotypes were assigned CD4 or CD8 identity according to which sequenced CD4 or CD8 repertoire held them at higher abundance. The public sequencing data were trimmed at Q25 with fastp and processed into clonotypes with MiXCR by TCRdb, which kept only in-frame beta chains. All rows with the same CDR3 protein become a single entry with the most common DNA and genes. TCRdb's processing, not the study's, gives the V and J calls here. The sample table shows 200,000 to 250,000 distinct CDR3 sequences, and 3% to 4% are seen once. The ten largest make up approximately 3.5% of the sample.

Clipping removes 5 bases from V and 6 bases from J, with 3 as the unmatched junction base count. Including cysteine and phenylalanine, the CDR3 has 12 amino acids. Of all the DNA, just the CDR3 is kept, 36 bases in frame from base 1. This entry is derived from a study of T cells after yellow fever vaccination (dated by TCRdb to the late 2010s). With regard to the full study: The SMART-Seq v4 Ultra Low Input RNA kit was used to prepare libraries from fractions with low cell numbers. To follow T-cell clones before and after primary and booster YFV17D yellow fever vaccination, bulk TCR alpha and beta repertoires were sequenced over time. Two healthy male donors, one aged 18 to 30 and one aged 30 to 39 years, were included in the cohort. Blood was drawn at multiple timepoints before and after primary and secondary immunization, with bulk PBMC replicates and cell subsets isolated.

What the treatment or condition label conveys for this sample: live attenuated yellow fever vaccine strain. A standard Ficoll-Paque protocol was used to isolate PBMCs from peripheral blood. Dynabeads CD4 and CD8 positive selection kits were used to isolate CD4 and CD8 T-cell fractions. RNA was extracted with TriZol from bulk PBMCs, CD4 and CD8 fractions, and dextramer-positive and dextramer-negative fractions. Points the paper makes about the study in general: Because only a couple of donors were included in the study, the extent to which the findings can be generalized is limited. Most clones expanded after primary vaccination were re-detected after the booster (almost 98% of CD4 and about nine tenths of CD8), suggesting broad memory maintenance. A small share of clonotypes was detected in both CD4 and CD8 compartments, with the overlap likely arising from convergent recombination. Compared with the primary T-cell response, the secondary T-cell response was faster but weaker, reaching its peak on day 5 rather than on day 15. Computational filtering was required because FACS-sorted repertoires could contain abundant contaminating clonotypes from the bulk population.

Sequencing used CD4+ T cells sorted from PBMCs, obtained 10 days after the yellow fever booster vaccination. The clonotype comes from a man in his late teens or twenties who received the YFV17D yellow fever vaccine. This chain is built from TRBV12-3 or TRBV12-4 and TRBJ2-5, and TRBD1 aligns with 7 junction nucleotides. The CDR3 sequence is CASSADRKTQYF. The nucleotides read TGTGCCAGCAGTGCGGACAGGAAGACCCAGTACTTC.